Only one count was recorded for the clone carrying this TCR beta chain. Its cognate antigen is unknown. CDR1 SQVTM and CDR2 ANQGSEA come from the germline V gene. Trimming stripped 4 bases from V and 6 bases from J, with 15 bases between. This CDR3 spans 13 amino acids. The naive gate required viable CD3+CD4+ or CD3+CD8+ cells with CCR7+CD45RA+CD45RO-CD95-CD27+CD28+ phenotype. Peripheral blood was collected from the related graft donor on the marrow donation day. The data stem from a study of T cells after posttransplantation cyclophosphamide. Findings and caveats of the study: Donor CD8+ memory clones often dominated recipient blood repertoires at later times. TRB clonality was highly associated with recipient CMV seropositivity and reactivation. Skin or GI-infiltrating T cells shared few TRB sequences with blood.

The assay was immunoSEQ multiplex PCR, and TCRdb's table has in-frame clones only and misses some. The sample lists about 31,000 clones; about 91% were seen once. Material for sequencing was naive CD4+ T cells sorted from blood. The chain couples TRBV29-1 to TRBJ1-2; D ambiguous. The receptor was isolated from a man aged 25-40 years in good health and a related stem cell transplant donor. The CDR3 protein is CSVGGGRWDGYTF. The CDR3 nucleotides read TGCAGCGTTGGCGGCGGGCGCTGGGATGGCTACACCTTC.